These 15 T cell receptor beta chains were sequenced from one sample in a study of blood T cell repertoires in COVID-19. The method was immunoSEQ multiplex PCR; TCRdb's version includes in-frame clones alone and lacks a portion of them. The sample has about 32,000 clones; around 83% are singletons. Sequencing was carried out using peripheral blood. All receptors derive from a man in his 60s with active or convalescent COVID-19.

CDR3 region: CASRRTSTDTQYF. Here the CDR3 DNA reads TGTGCCAGTAGACGGACTAGTACAGATACGCAGTATTTT. This chain links TRBV19 with TRBJ2-3; 7 positions match TRBD2. Trimming at V came to 6 bases and at J to 3 bases, leaving 3 bases not matched to a gene. CDR1 and CDR2 from the germline V gene are LNHDA and SQIVND (reference sequence). This CDR3 spans 13 amino acids.

J is TRBJ2-1 and V is TRBV2, with 9 bases identical to TRBD1. This CDR3 is built from 16 residues. V trimming: 7 bases; J trimming: 4 bases; junction bases outside the gene matches: 11. The germline gives CDR1 SNHLY, CDR2 FYNNEI. Here the CDR3 DNA reads TGTGCCAGCACCAAACAGGGGGCCCGAAAATACAATGAGCAGTTCTTC. Translating gives CASTKQGARKYNEQFF. Full variable domain (remainder filled in from reference TRBV2 and TRBJ2-1): EPEVTQTPSHQVTQMGQEVILRCVPISNHLYFYWYRQILGQKVEFLVSFYNNEISEKSEIFDDQFSVERPDGSNFTLKIRSTKLEDSAMYFCASTKQGARKYNEQFFGPGTRLTVL.

The rearrangement links TRBV28 to TRBJ2-7; possibly TRBD2 for D (6 bases). V was trimmed by 5 bases and J by 1 base, leaving 24 bases between them. The CDR3 runs to 18 residues. Germline CDR1 MDHEN, CDR2 SYDVKM. The CDR3 DNA reads TGTGCCAGCAGTCCCCCATCCCCTAGGCGGGGCTCATCCTACGAGCAGTACGTC. This encodes CASSPPSPRRGSSYEQYV.

This rearrangement joins TRBV6-5 to TRBJ2-1; 8 bases match TRBD2. The V gene's germline CDR1 is MNHEY and CDR2 SVGAGI. V lost 4 bases and J lost 7; bases outside the gene matches: 9. The CDR3 is made up of 15 amino acids. The DNA of the CDR3 is TGTGCCAGCAGTTCCCGACCGGGACTAGAGAATGAGCAGTTCTTC. This codes for CASSSRPGLENEQFF.

The rearrangement joins TRBV5-1 to TRBJ1-4, with 7 bases lining up with TRBD1. This CDR3 is built from 16 residues. Germline CDR1 reads SGHRS; CDR2 reads YFSETQ. V shed 4 bases, J shed 0 bases, and the junction held 6 bases outside the gene matches. The CDR3 DNA reads as TGCGCCAGCAGCACGGGACAGATCTCAACTAATGAAAAACTGTTTTTT. This translates into CASSTGQISTNEKLFF.

The genes are TRBV12-3 or TRBV12-4 and TRBJ1-6; no definite D call. The CDR3 length is 11 residues. V dropped 6 bases and J dropped 5 bases, with 2 bases sitting between them. CDR3 loop: CASSDNSPLHF. The CDR3 nucleotides are TGTGCCAGCAGCGATAATTCACCCCTCCACTTT.

The table lists this clone with a few counts. V usage is TRBV5-1 and J usage is TRBJ2-2; no reliable D call. With 1 base removed from V and 2 bases from J, the gap between germline ends came to 9 bases. The CDR3 is made up of 15 amino acids. Germline V gene data show CDR1 as SGHRS and CDR2 as YFSETQ. CDR3: CASSLKTVNTGELFF. CDR3 DNA sequence: TGCGCCAGCAGCTTGAAAACAGTTAACACCGGGGAGCTGTTTTTT.

The CDR3 sequence is CASSLTPGGSEQYV. The CDR3 coding sequence is TGTGCCAGCAGCTTAACCCCGGGGGGGTCCGAGCAGTACGTC. This chain links TRBV7-8 with TRBJ2-7, with TRBD2 matching 8 bases. The V segment lost 2 bases and the J segment 6 bases; nucleotides outside the gene matches: 6. The CDR3 sequence is 14 residues long. The V gene's germline CDR1 is SGHVS and CDR2 FQNEAQ.

V and J are TRBV2 and TRBJ1-1; possible D gene TRBD1, 5 bases. The CDR3 contains 13 residues. Trimming took off 0 bases at V and 10 bases at J, with 12 bases between the two ends. CDR1 and CDR2 from the germline V gene are SNHLY and FYNNEI. The CDR3 reads CASSEAQGGSAFF. CDR3 DNA: TGTGCCAGCAGTGAAGCGCAGGGAGGCTCAGCTTTCTTT.

The rearrangement links TRBV27 to TRBJ1-1; the D gene is possibly TRBD1 (5 bases). The germline V gene has CDR1 MNHEY and CDR2 SMNVEV (reference sequence). The CDR3 totals 14 residues. V was clipped by 3 bases and J by 4 bases, with 12 bases between them. In nucleotides, the CDR3 is TGTGCCAGCAGTTTGGTAGGGGTGGGCACTGAAGCTTTCTTT. Translating gives CASSLVGVGTEAFF.

The J gene is TRBJ2-2, the V gene TRBV5-1; 8 bases are a match to TRBD1. Germline V CDR1 and CDR2: SGHRS, YFSETQ. V dropped 0 bases and J dropped 6; count of bases not matched to a gene: 16. CDR3 length: 19 residues. For the CDR3, the DNA is TGCGCCAGCAGCTTGGATTGGACAGGGCAGATCAAAGGTCCCGGGGAGCTGTTTTTT. It is translated as CASSLDWTGQIKGPGELFF.

V is TRBV29-1 and J is TRBJ1-2; 9 positions agree with TRBD1. The CDR3 spans 14 residues. V was pared by 6 bases and J by 6 bases, with 11 bases of the junction left unmatched. Germline CDR1 is SQVTM and CDR2 is ANQGSEA. CDR3 sequence reads: CSVDMGQGVNGYTF. The DNA for the CDR3 is TGCAGCGTGGATATGGGACAGGGCGTTAATGGCTACACCTTC.

This clone occurred a few times. The chain recombines TRBV24-1 with TRBJ2-1; perhaps TRBD1 as D (6 bases). CDR1 is KGHDR, CDR2 SFDVKD, per germline. Trimming pared 3 bases from V and 2 bases from J, leaving 10 bases between. The CDR3 runs 15 residues. The CDR3 DNA sequence: TGTGCCACCAGTGATAAGACAGGCGCCTACAATGAGCAGTTCTTC. Its translation is CATSDKTGAYNEQFF.

The sample holds a few counts of this clone. Written as DNA, the CDR3 is TGTGCCAGCAACGACAGGGGGCGCGGTCAGCCCCAGCATTTT. Translated, it gives CASNDRGRGQPQHF. This sequence joins TRBV6-5 and TRBJ1-5; 10 bases fit TRBD1. After removal of 7 bases from V and 6 bases from J, the junction contained 6 bases not matched to a gene. The CDR3 covers 14 residues. Germline-derived CDR1 and CDR2 are MNHEY and SVGAGI.

The CDR3 reads CAISESKGKSGNTIYF. In nucleotides, the CDR3 is TGTGCCATCAGTGAGTCAAAGGGGAAATCTGGAAACACCATATATTTT. The chain combines TRBV10-3 with TRBJ1-3, with D maybe TRBD1 (5 bases). V shed 0 bases and J shed 1 base, with 10 bases lying between them. The CDR3 length is 16 residues. Looked up from germline, CDR1 is ENHRY and CDR2 is SYGVKD.